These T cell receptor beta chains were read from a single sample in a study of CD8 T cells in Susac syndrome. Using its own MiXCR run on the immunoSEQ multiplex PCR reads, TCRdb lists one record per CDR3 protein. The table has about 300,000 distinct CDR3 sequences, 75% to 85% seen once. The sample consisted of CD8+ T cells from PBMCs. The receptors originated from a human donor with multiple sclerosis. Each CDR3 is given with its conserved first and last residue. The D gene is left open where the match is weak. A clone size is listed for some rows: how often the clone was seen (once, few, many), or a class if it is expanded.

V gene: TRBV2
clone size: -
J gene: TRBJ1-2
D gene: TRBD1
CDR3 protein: CASSEGQGARGYTF
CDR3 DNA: TGTGCCAGCAGTGAGGGACAGGGGGCGCGAGGCTACACCTTC

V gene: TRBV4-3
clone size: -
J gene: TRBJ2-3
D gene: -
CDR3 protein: CASSQFLTDTQYF
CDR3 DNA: TGCGCCAGCAGCCAATTCCTGACCGATACGCAGTATTTT

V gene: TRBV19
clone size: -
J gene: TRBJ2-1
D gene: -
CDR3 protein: CASNDRPSYNEQFF
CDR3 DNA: TGTGCCAGTAATGACAGGCCCTCCTACAATGAGCAGTTCTTC

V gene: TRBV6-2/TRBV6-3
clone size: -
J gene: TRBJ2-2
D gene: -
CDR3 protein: CASSYSGTHNTGELFF
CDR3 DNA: TGTGCCAGCAGTTACTCGGGTACTCATAACACCGGGGAGCTGTTTTTT

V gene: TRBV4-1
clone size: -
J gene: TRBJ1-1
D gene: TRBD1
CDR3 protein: CASSPLFPGTDNTEAFF
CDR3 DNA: TGCGCCAGCAGCCCGTTATTTCCCGGGACAGACAACACTGAAGCTTTCTTT

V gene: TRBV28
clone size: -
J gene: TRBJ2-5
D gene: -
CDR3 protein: CASSPVVGAGFEKETQYF
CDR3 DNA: TGTGCCAGCAGTCCCGTCGTTGGGGCAGGGTTTGAGAAAGAGACCCAGTACTTC

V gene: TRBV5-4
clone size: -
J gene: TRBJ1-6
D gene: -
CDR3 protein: CASSSNNRDSPLHF
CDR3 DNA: TGTGCCAGCAGCTCCAATAACAGGGATTCACCCCTCCACTTT

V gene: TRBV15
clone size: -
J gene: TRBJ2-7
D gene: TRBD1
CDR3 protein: CATSRAFGTGYEQYF
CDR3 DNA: TGTGCCACCAGCAGAGCCTTCGGGACAGGCTACGAGCAGTACTTC

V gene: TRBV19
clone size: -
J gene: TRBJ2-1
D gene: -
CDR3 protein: CASRDYKGRLRNEQFF
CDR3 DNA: TGTGCCAGTAGGGACTACAAGGGGCGTTTGCGGAATGAGCAGTTCTTC

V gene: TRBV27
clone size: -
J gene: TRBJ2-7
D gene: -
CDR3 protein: CASSWGTLSSYEQYF
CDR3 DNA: TGTGCCAGCAGTTGGGGGACTCTTAGCTCCTACGAGCAGTACTTC

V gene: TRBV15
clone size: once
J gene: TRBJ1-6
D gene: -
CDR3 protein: CATRRSSYNSPLHF
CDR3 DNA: TGTGCCACCAGGAGGAGCTCCTATAATTCACCCCTCCACTTT

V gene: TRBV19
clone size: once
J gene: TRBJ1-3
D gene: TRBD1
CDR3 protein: CASTGVGNTIYF
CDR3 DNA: TGTGCCTCGACAGGGGTCGGAAACACCATATATTTT

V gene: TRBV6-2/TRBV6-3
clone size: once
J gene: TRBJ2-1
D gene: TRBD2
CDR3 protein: CASSYGTHVWPGTRHNEQFF
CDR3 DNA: TGTGCCAGCAGTTACGGGACGCACGTGTGGCCCGGGACTAGACACAATGAGCAGTTCTTC

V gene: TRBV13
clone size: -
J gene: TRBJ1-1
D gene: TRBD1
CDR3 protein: CASSRRTGGYTEAFF
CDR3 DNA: TGTGCCAGCAGCCGGAGGACAGGGGGCTACACTGAAGCTTTCTTT

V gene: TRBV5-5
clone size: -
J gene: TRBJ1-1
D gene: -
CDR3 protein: CASTDLGGATEAFF
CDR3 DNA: TGTGCCAGCACCGACTTGGGGGGTGCAACCGAAGCTTTCTTT

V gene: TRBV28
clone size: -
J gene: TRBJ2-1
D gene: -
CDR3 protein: CASTNRDSFGEQFF
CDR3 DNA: TGTGCCAGCACCAATAGGGACTCGTTCGGTGAGCAGTTCTTC

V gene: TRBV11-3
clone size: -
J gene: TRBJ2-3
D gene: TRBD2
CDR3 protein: CASSDSSGNTDTQYF
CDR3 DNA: TGTGCCAGCAGCGACTCTAGCGGGAACACAGATACGCAGTATTTT

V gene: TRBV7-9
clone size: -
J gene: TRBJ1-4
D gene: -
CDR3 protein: CASSFVESEKLFF
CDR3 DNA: TGTGCCAGCAGCTTCGTGGAGAGTGAAAAACTGTTTTTT

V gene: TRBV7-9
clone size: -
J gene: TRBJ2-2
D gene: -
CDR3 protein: CASSSTPNTGELFF
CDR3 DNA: TGTGCCAGCAGCTCAACTCCGAACACCGGGGAGCTGTTTTTT

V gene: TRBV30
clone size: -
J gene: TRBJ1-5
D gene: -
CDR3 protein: CAWSVWGGNQPQHF
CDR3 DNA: TGTGCCTGGAGTGTCTGGGGGGGCAATCAGCCCCAGCATTTT

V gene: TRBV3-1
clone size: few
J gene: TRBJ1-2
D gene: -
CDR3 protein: CASSQVYGGFNYGYTF
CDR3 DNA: TGTGCCAGCAGCCAAGTTTACGGGGGTTTTAACTATGGCTACACCTTC

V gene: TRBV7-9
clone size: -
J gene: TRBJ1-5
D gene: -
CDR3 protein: CASSLGPGMNQPQHF
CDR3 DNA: TGTGCCAGCAGCTTAGGGCCAGGCATGAATCAGCCCCAGCATTTT

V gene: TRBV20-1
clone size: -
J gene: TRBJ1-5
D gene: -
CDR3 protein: CSARGWGVDYSNQPQHF
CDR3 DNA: TGCAGTGCTAGAGGATGGGGGGTCGATTATAGCAATCAGCCCCAGCATTTT

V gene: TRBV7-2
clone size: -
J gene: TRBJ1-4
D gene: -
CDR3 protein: CASSLADGTTNEKLFF
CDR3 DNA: TGTGCCAGCAGCCTGGCCGACGGGACCACTAATGAAAAACTGTTTTTT

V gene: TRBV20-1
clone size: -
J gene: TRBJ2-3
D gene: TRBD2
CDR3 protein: CSARDLGTSGRPQVTDTQYF
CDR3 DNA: TGCAGTGCTAGAGATCTCGGGACTAGCGGGAGGCCGCAGGTCACAGATACGCAGTATTTT

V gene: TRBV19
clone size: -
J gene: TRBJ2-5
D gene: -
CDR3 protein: CASSTRQVPQETQYF
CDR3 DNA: TGTGCCAGTAGTACTCGACAGGTACCGCAAGAGACCCAGTACTTC

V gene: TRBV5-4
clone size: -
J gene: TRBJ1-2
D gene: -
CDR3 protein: CASSLEVGTNYGYTF
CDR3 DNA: TGTGCCAGCAGCTTGGAGGTAGGAACGAACTATGGCTACACCTTC

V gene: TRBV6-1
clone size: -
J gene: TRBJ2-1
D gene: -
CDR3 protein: CASSSQGAEQFF
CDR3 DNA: TGTGCCAGCAGTTCACAGGGCGCTGAGCAGTTCTTC

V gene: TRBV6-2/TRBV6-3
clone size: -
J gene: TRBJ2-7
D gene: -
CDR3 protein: CASSYRGTFRYEQYF
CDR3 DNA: TGTGCCAGCAGTTACCGGGGAACTTTCCGCTACGAGCAGTACTTC

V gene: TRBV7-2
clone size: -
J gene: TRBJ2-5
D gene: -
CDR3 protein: CASNLRGDWETQYF
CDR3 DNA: TGTGCCAGCAACCTGCGCGGTGATTGGGAGACCCAGTACTTC

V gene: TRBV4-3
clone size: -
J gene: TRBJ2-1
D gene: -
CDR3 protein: CASSQDPFLYGGDFYNEQFF
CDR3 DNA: TGCGCCAGCAGCCAAGATCCGTTTTTGTATGGCGGGGATTTTTACAATGAGCAGTTCTTC

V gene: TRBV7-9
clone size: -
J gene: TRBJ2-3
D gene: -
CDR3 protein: CASSFLTGGTDTQYF
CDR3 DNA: TGTGCCAGCAGCTTTTTGACAGGCGGCACAGATACGCAGTATTTT

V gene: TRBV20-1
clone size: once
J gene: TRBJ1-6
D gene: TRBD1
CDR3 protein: CSARAGQVFYNSPLHF
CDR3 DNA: TGCAGTGCTAGAGCGGGACAGGTTTTCTATAATTCACCCCTCCACTTT

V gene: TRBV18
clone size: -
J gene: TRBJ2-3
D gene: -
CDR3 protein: CASSPPEVSGTDTQYF
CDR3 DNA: TGTGCCAGCTCACCACCGGAGGTGAGCGGGACAGATACGCAGTATTTT

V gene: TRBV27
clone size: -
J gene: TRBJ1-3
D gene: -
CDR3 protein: CASSLGTSGNTIYF
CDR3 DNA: TGTGCCAGCAGTTTGGGGACCTCTGGAAACACCATATATTTT

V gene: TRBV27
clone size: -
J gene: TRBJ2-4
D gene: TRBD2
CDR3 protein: CASSLGGVMNIQYF
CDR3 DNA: TGTGCCAGCAGTTTGGGGGGGGTGATGAACATTCAGTACTTC

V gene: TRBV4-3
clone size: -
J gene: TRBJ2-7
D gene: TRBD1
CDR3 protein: CASSRGQGASYEQYF
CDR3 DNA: TGCGCCAGCAGCCGAGGACAGGGGGCCTCCTACGAGCAGTACTTC

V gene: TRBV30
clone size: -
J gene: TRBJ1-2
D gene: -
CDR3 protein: CAWTGSSNYGYTF
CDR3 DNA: TGTGCCTGGACTGGGTCCTCTAACTATGGCTACACCTTC

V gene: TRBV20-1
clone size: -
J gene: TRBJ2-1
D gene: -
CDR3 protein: CSAPVDAMGPNEQFF
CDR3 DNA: TGCAGTGCCCCGGTAGATGCCATGGGGCCCAATGAGCAGTTCTTC

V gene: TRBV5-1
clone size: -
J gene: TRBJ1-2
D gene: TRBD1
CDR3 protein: CASSPYVAGGANYGYTF
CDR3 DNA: TGCGCCAGCAGCCCGTATGTAGCAGGGGGAGCTAACTATGGCTACACCTTC

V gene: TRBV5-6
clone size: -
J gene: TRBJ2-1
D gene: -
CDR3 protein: CASSLPPNQGGFYNEQFF
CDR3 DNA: TGTGCCAGCAGCTTGCCCCCCAACCAGGGCGGGTTTTACAATGAGCAGTTCTTC

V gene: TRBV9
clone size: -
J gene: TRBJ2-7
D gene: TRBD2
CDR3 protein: CASSVEGLAASYEQYF
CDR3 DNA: TGTGCCAGCAGCGTAGAAGGGCTAGCGGCCTCCTACGAGCAGTACTTC

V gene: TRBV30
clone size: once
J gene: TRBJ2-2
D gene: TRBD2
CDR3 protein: CAWSPAGGPGELFF
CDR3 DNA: TGTGCCTGGAGTCCAGCGGGAGGGCCCGGGGAGCTGTTTTTT

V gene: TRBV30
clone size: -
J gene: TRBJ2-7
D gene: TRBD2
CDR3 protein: CAWSVGTSGYEQYF
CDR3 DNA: TGTGCCTGGAGCGTTGGGACTAGCGGTTACGAGCAGTACTTC

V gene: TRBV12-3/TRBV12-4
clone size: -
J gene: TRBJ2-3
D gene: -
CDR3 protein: CASSFGRVDTQYF
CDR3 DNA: TGTGCCAGCAGTTTTGGCAGGGTAGATACGCAGTATTTT

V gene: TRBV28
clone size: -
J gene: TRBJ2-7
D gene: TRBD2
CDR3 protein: CASSLPGGHSYEQYF
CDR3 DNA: TGTGCCAGCAGTTTACCGGGAGGCCACTCCTACGAGCAGTACTTC